Here is one T cell receptor beta chain with its context. Its antigen is undetermined. Trimming cost V 5 bases and J 7 bases; bases outside gene matches: 11. Germline V gene lookup returns CDR1 SNHLY and CDR2 FYNNEI. This CDR3 spans 15 amino acids. Researchers partitioned CD4+ cells into CD45RA+ naive and CD45RA-negative memory subsets. Here immunoSEQ multiplex PCR was the method, and the copy in TCRdb shows in-frame clones only, minus some. The table has millions of clones, 90% to 95% seen once. This sample stems from a study of shared clonotypes between healthy human individuals. Whole-study context: Ranging from 18 to 49 in age, donors were two women and a few men. Used for every donor were three CD4 naive, three CD4 memory, two CD8 naive and one CD8 memory plate. Whole-study findings and limits: Only blood was sampled; tissue repertoires likely differ.

The sequence came from a man younger than 30 in good health. Some clones in this sample may be carry-over from other donors' samples. The V and J genes are TRBV2 and TRBJ2-1; 7 nucleotides align to TRBD2. Specimen: naive CD4+ T cells from PBMCs. Subset described: CD45RA+ positively selected. The CDR3, as DNA: TGTGCCAGCAGTACAGAGGGACTAAGTCAGAATGAGCAGTTCTTC. It encodes CASSTEGLSQNEQFF. Variable domain in full (rest from reference TRBV2 and TRBJ2-1): EPEVTQTPSHQVTQMGQEVILRCVPISNHLYFYWYRQILGQKVEFLVSFYNNEISEKSEIFDDQFSVERPDGSNFTLKIRSTKLEDSAMYFCASSTEGLSQNEQFFGPGTRLTVL.